This is a list of T cell receptor beta chains from one sample in a study of blood T cell repertoires in COVID-19. TCRdb keeps only in-frame clones here, not all; method: immunoSEQ multiplex PCR. The table includes fewer than 200,000 clones, 85% to 90% detected once. The sample taken for sequencing was peripheral blood. All receptors derive from a woman in her 70s with COVID-19, enrolled during active disease. The CDR3 runs from the conserved cysteine through the conserved F or W. Size values are once, few and many counts, or a class for expanded clones, and some rows have none.

NA	TRBV7-3	CASSPQGDTEAFF
NA	TRBV10-3	CAISQGQGYEQYF
NA	TRBV3-1/TRBV3-2	CASSQYEAGIGEQYF
few	TRBV11-3	CASSYSTPYEQYF
NA	TRBV27	CASSLSTGYTIYF
once	TRBV18	CASSPPRELTGELFF
NA	TRBV9	CASSVGMGEGEQFF
NA	TRBV7-3	CASRSGGSTEAFF
NA	TRBV11-2	CASSSSLHSSGNTIYF
NA	TRBV4-3	CASSPSTGDYGYTF
NA	TRBV7-2	CASTQGSGNTIYF
NA	TRBV9	CASSVDDSDSGNTIYF
NA	TRBV2	CASSGQGLYQPQHF
NA	TRBV27	CASSGSLMFGTGVKTNYGYTF
NA	TRBV5-4	CASSPTGWRKQETQYF
NA	TRBV3-1/TRBV3-2	CASSQDTGTSGREQYF
NA	TRBV7-2	CASSLGGLQPQHF
NA	TRBV29-1	CSVSSVPMYNEQFF
NA	TRBV19	CASARAQGTAGYTF
NA	TRBV27	CASSPTFPLRGEQYF
NA	TRBV28	CASSSTGLTSYEQYF
NA	TRBV5-4	CASRPGTSGSEGELFF
NA	TRBV7-9	CASSHPGLVGEQFF
NA	TRBV5-8	CATKRELQDTQYF
NA	TRBV12-3/TRBV12-4	CASGGGLGYGYTF
NA	TRBV29-1	CSVGGTGSKDGYTF
few	TRBV19	CASSLYISYNEQFF
few	TRBV30	CAWTYRDRGFPSPLHF
NA	TRBV2	CANLAGQGVEQYF
NA	TRBV2	CASSNYEQYF
NA	TRBV3-1/TRBV3-2	CASSQSDRAGEKLFF
NA	TRBV7-3	CASSYERDSWQYF
NA	TRBV3-1/TRBV3-2	CASSHGQGQETQYF
NA	TRBV5-4	CASSLRTNPSDTQYF
NA	TRBV5-1	CASSSSGSEYGTQYF
NA	TRBV15	CATSRAGSGANYNEQFF
NA	TRBV7-2	CASSPRLAGGAGELFF
NA	TRBV30	CAWSEQDEKLFF
NA	TRBV4-1	CASSQDLAGGLNIQYF
NA	TRBV19	CASSIGTGYTIYF
NA	TRBV5-6	CASGPGNEQFF
few	TRBV10-3	CAISASSTYEQYF
NA	TRBV2	CASSHGINFLHEQYF
few	TRBV11-3	CATTASGPGNEQFF
few	TRBV30	CAWSPLYSEQYF
NA	TRBV11-2	CASSPHWSRATEAFF
NA	TRBV3-1/TRBV3-2	CASESGGYEQYF
NA	TRBV23-1	CASSQSREVASYNEQFF
once	TRBV5-1	CASSLERPGGTEAFF
NA	TRBV10-3	CAIRTATGQTNSGNTIYF
NA	TRBV3-1/TRBV3-2	CASSQDLAASYEQYF
NA	TRBV2	CAIKGASGRSTDTQYF
NA	TRBV5-1	CASSGGLADLSYNEQFF
NA	TRBV5-6	CASSSLRKQGPDEQYF
NA	TRBV29-1	CSVEARVTYNEQFF
NA	TRBV30	CAWSEGQMNTEAFF
NA	TRBV28	CAISSLAKNIQYF